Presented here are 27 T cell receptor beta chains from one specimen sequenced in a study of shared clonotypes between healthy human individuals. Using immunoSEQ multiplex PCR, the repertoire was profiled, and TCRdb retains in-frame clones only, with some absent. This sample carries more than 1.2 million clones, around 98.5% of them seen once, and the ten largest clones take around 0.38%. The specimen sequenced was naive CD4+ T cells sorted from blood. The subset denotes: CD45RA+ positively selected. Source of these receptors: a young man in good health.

CDR3 nucleotide sequence: TGTGCCACCCGCTACTCCTGGATTTCCTACGAGCAGTACTTC. It translates to CATRYSWISYEQYF. This chain connects TRBV2 to TRBJ2-7, with no clear D. CDR3 size: 14 residues. Trimming took 10 bases from V and 1 from J, leaving 17 bases between them. Germline V CDR1 and CDR2: SNHLY, FYNNEI.

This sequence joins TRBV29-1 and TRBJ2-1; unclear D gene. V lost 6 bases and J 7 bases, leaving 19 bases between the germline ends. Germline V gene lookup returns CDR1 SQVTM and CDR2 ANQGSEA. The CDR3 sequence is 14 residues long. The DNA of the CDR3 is TGCAGCGTCCCCCCCTCGCGTTTCTGGAATGAGCAGTTCTTC. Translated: CSVPPSRFWNEQFF.

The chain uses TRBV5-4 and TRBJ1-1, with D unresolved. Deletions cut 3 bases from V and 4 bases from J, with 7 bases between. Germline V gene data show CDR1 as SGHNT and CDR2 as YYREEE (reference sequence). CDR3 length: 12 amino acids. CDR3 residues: CASSSWGTEAFF. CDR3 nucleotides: TGTGCCAGCAGCTCTTGGGGCACTGAAGCTTTCTTT.

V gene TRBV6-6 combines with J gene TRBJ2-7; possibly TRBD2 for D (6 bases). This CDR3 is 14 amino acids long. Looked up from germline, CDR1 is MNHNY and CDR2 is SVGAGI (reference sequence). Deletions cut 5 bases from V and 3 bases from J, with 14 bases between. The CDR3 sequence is CASSQRVGGYEQYF. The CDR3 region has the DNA TGTGCCAGCAGTCAGCGGGTAGGAGGCTACGAGCAGTACTTC.

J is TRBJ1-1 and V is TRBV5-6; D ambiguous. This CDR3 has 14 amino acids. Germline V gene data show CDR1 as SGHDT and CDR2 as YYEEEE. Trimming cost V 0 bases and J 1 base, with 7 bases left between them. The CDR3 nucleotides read TGTGCCAGCAGCTTGGCCCCAAGGAACACTGAAGCTTTCTTT. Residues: CASSLAPRNTEAFF.

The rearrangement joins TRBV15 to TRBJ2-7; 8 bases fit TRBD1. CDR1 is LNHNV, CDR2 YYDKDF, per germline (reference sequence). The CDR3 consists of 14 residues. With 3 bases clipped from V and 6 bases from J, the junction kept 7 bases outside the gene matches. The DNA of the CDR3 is TGTGCCACCAGCAGGGACAGGGACGTCTCCGAGCAGTACTTC. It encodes CATSRDRDVSEQYF.

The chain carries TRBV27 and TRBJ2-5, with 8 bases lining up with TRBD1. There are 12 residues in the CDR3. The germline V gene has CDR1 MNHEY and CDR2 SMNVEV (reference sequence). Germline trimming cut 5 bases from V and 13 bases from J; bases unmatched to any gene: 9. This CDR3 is CASSPGQGGWYF. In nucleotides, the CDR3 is TGTGCCAGCAGTCCCGGACAGGGCGGCTGGTACTTC.

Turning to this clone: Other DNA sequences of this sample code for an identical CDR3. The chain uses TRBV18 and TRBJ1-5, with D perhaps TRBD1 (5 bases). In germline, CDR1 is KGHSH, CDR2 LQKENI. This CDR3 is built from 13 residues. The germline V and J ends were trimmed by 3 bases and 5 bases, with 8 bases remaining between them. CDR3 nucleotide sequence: TGTGCCAGCTCACCCGGGGCGGATCAGCCCCAGCATTTT. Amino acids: CASSPGADQPQHF.

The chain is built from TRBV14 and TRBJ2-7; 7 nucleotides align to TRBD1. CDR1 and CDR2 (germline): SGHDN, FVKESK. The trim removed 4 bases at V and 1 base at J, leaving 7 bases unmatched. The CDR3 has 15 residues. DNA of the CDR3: TGTGCCAGCAGCCGATCCCCGGACAGGTCCTACGAGCAGTACTTC. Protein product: CASSRSPDRSYEQYF.

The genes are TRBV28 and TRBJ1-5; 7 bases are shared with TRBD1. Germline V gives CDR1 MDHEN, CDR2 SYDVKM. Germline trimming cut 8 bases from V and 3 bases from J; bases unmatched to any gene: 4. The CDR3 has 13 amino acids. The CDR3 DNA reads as TGTGCCAGCGCAGGGGGTTTCAATCAGCCCCAGCATTTT. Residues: CASAGGFNQPQHF.

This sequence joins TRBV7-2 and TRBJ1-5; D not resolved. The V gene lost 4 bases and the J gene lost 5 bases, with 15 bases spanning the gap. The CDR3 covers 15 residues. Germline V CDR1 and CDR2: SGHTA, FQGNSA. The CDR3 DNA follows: TGTGCCAGCAGCTACGACCCGGGAGCCCATCAGCCCCAGCATTTT. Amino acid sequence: CASSYDPGAHQPQHF.

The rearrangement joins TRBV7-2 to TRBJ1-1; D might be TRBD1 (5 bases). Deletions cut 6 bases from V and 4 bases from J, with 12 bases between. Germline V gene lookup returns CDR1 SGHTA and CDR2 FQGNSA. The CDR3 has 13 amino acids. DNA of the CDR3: TGTGCCAGCAGGCGGGGCGGCAGCACTGAAGCTTTCTTT. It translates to CASRRGGSTEAFF.

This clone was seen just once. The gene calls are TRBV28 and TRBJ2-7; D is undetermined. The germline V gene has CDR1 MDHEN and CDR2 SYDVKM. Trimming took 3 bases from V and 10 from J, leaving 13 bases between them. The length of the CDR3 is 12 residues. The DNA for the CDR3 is TGTGCCAGCAGTTTGTCCGGAGTGGAACAGTACTTC. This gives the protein CASSLSGVEQYF. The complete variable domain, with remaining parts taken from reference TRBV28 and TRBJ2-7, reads DVKVTQSSRYLVKRTGEKVFLECVQDMDHENMFWYRQDPGLGLRLIYFSYDVKMKEKGDIPEGYSVSREKKERFSLILESASTNQTSMYLCASSLSGVEQYFGPGTRLTVT.

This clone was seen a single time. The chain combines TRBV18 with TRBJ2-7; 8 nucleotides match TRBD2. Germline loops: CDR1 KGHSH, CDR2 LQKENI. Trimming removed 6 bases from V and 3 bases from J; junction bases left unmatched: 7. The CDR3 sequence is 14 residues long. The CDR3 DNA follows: TGTGCCAGCTCCCCCGTGGGACTAGACTACGAGCAGTACTTC. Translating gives CASSPVGLDYEQYF.

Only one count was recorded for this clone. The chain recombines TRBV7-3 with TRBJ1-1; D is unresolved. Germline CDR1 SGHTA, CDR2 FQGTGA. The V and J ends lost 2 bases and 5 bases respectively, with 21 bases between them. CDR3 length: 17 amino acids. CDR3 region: CASSLQPPQYMMTEAFF. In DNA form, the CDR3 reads TGTGCCAGCAGCTTACAGCCACCTCAGTATATGATGACTGAAGCTTTCTTT.

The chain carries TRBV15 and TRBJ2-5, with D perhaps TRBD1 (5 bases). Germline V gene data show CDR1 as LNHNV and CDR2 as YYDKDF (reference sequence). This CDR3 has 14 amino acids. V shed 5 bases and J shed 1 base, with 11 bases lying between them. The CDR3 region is CATSARQFQETQYF. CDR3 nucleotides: TGTGCCACCAGCGCCAGACAGTTCCAAGAGACCCAGTACTTC. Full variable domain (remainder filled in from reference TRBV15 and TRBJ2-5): DAMVIQNPRYQVTQFGKPVTLSCSQTLNHNVMYWYQQKSSQAPKLLFHYYDKDFNNEADTPDNFQSRRPNTSFCFLDIRSPGLGDTAMYLCATSARQFQETQYFGPGTRLLVL.

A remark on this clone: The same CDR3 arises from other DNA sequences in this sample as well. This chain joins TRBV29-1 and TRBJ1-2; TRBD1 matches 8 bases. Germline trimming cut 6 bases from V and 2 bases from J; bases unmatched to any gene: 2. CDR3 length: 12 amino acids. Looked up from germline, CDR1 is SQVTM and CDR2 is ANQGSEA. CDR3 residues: CSVGQGNYGYTF. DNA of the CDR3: TGCAGCGTCGGACAGGGAAACTATGGCTACACCTTC.

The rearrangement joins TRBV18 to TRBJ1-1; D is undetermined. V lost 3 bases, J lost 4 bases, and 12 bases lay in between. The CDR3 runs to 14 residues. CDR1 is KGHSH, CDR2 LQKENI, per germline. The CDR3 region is CASSPMLDSTEAFF. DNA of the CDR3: TGTGCCAGCTCACCTATGTTGGATTCCACTGAAGCTTTCTTT.

CDR3 coding DNA: TGTGCCAGCAGCACACCGGGACTGGGGCTCGACGAGCAGTACTTC. Amino acids: CASSTPGLGLDEQYF. This chain connects TRBV28 to TRBJ2-7, with a possible D match to TRBD2 (6 bases). Germline values: CDR1 MDHEN, CDR2 SYDVKM. This CDR3 contains 15 residues. The V and J ends lost 6 bases and 5 bases respectively, with 20 bases between them.

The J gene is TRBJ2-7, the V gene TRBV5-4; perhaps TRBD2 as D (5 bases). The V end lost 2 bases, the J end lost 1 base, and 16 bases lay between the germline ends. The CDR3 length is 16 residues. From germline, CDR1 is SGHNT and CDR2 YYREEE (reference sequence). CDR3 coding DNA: TGTGCCAGCAGCTTTGGGGTCAACGGGGTTTCCTACGAGCAGTACTTC. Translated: CASSFGVNGVSYEQYF.

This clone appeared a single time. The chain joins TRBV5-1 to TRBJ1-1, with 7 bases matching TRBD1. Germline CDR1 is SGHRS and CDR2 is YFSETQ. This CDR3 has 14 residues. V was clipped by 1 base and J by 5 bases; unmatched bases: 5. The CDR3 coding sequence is TGCGCCAGCAGCTTGTTGACAGGGCAAACTGAAGCTTTCTTT. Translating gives CASSLLTGQTEAFF.

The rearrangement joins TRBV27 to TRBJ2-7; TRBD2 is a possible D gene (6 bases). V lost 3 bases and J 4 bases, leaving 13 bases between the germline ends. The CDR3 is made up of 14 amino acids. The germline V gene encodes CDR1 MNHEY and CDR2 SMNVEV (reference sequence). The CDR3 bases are TGTGCCAGCAGTTTCGGCGGGGACCTTTACGAGCAGTACTTC. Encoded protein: CASSFGGDLYEQYF.

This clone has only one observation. The CDR3 DNA sequence: TGCGCCAGCAGCCAAGGGACTAGCGGGAGGGTGTATGAGCAGTTCTTC. Encoded protein: CASSQGTSGRVYEQFF. V and J are TRBV4-1 and TRBJ2-1; 15 nucleotides match TRBD2. V was pared by 1 base and J by 8 bases, with 3 bases of the junction left unmatched. CDR1 and CDR2 (germline): MGHRA, YSYEKL. There are 16 residues in the CDR3.

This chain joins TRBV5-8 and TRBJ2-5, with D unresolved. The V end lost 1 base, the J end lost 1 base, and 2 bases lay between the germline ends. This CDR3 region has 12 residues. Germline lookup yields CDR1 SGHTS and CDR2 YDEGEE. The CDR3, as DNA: TGTGCCAGCAGCTTGCCCCAAGAGACCCAGTACTTC. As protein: CASSLPQETQYF.

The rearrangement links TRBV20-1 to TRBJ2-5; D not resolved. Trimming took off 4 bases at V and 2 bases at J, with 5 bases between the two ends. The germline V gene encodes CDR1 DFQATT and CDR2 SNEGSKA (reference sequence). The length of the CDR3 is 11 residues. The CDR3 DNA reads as TGCAGTGCTACCATGCAAGAGACCCAGTACTTC. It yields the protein CSATMQETQYF.

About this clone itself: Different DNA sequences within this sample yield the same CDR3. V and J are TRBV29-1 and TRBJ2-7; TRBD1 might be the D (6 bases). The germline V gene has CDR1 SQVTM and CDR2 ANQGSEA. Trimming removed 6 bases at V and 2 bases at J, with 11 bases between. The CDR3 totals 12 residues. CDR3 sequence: CSVVQGTYEQYF. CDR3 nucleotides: TGCAGCGTGGTACAGGGAACCTACGAGCAGTACTTC.

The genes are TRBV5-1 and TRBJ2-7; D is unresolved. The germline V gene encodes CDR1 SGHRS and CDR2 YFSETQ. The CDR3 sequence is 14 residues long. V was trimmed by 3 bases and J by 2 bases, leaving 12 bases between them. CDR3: CASSSYDGTYEQYF. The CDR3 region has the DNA TGCGCCAGCAGCTCCTACGACGGAACCTACGAGCAGTACTTC.